What follows describes a single T cell receptor beta chain. The target antigen is unknown. CD45RO negativity and positive selection for CCR7 defined naive CD8 cells, a population that excluded terminally differentiated effector memory CD45RA+ cells. The source of the sample is a study of shared clonotypes between healthy human individuals. Overall study context: CD4 naive and CD4 memory each took three plates per donor, while CD8 naive took two and CD8 memory one. Points from the study as a whole: It was the non-shared clonotypes that had lower generation probabilities than clonotypes shared by all four donors. Relative to memory subsets, naive subsets generally showed larger estimated richness.

Sorted-subset replicate PCRs used 150 to 250 ng of genomic DNA. This amount corresponded to tens of thousands of T cell genomes. TCRdb's copy holds only in-frame clones and misses some; the assay was immunoSEQ multiplex PCR. The table lists some 2.1 million clones, just under 95% of them singletons. Material for sequencing was naive CD8+ T cells sorted from blood. The clonotype originates from a man aged 18 to 35 in good health.

The CDR3 protein is CASSLAGLQGDTQYF. In DNA, the CDR3 is TGTGCCAGCAGCTTGGCCGGACTACAGGGGGATACGCAGTATTTT. The chain has TRBV5-6 and TRBJ2-3; D may be TRBD1 (7 bases). Germline lookup yields CDR1 SGHDT and CDR2 YYEEEE. V shed 0 bases and J shed 6 bases, with 14 bases lying between them. This CDR3 comprises 15 residues. Full variable domain (rest looked up from reference TRBV5-6 and TRBJ2-3): DAGVTQSPTHLIKTRGQQVTLRCSPKSGHDTVSWYQQALGQGPQFIFQYYEEEERQRGNFPDRFSGHQFPNYSSELNVNALLLGDSALYLCASSLAGLQGDTQYFGPGTRLTVL.